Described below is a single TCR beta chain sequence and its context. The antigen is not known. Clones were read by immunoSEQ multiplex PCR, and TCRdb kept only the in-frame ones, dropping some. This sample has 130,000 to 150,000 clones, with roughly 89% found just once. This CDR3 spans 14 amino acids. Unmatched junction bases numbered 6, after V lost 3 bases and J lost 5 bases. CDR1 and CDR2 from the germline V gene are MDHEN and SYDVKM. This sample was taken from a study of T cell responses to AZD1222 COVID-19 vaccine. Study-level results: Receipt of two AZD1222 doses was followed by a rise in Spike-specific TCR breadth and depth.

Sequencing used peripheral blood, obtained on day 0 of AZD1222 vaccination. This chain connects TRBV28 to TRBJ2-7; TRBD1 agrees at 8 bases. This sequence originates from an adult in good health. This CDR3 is CASSFRGLAHEQYF. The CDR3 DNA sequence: TGTGCCAGCAGTTTCAGGGGGCTAGCCCACGAGCAGTACTTC.